Each of the 15 T cell receptor beta chains below was sequenced from the same sample in a study of T cells in Graves' hyperthyroidism and ophthalmopathy (dated by TCRdb to about 2019). The library was made by multiplex PCR. Sequenced using an Illumina HiSeq 2000. The TCR beta CDR3 regions were amplified from RNA transcripts. A first-round RT-PCR of the TCR CDR3 used the HTBI primer set with the Qiagen OneStep RT-PCR kit. TCRdb reran the public reads through fastp at Q25 and MiXCR, keeping productive beta chains. Each CDR3 protein gets just one entry, which takes the most common genes and DNA from the rows behind it. The sample table contains about 330,000 distinct CDR3 sequences; only one count was recorded for approximately 14% of them. Approximately 35% of the sample lies in the top ten. The sample taken for sequencing was blood. The receptor set was obtained from a woman in her forties with Graves' ophthalmopathy.

The genes are TRBV30 and TRBJ2-3, with TRBD2 matching 7 bases. CDR3 length: 13 residues. Germline V gives CDR1 GTSNPN, CDR2 SVGIG (reference sequence). The junction had 7 bases not matched to a gene; V was cut back by 5 bases and J by 5 bases. The CDR3 region has the DNA TGTGCCTGGTCCCACGCGGGAGTAGATACGCAGTATTTT. Translation gives CAWSHAGVDTQYF.

This clonotype was recorded at least ten times. The J gene is TRBJ2-3, the V gene TRBV11-2, with a tentative D call TRBD2 (5 bases). V dropped 6 bases and J dropped 7 bases, with 14 bases sitting between them. This CDR3 contains 13 residues. The germline V gene encodes CDR1 SGHAT and CDR2 FQNNGV. CDR3 in amino acids: CASSPGPGNTQYF. CDR3 bases: TGTGCCAGCAGTCCAGGCCCGGGGAATACGCAGTATTTT.

This clonotype was counted ten times or more. The chain has TRBV20-1 and TRBJ2-7; D ambiguous. V gave up 0 bases and J gave up 0 bases, with 6 bases separating them. This CDR3 contains 13 residues. Germline V gives CDR1 DFQATT, CDR2 SNEGSKA (reference sequence). The CDR3 DNA is TGCAGTGCTAGAGATCCCTCCTCCTACGAGCAGTACTTC. This sequence encodes CSARDPSSYEQYF.

The chain is built from TRBV7-9 and TRBJ2-7; D not resolved. The CDR3 extends over 17 amino acids. In germline, CDR1 is SEHNR, CDR2 FQNEAQ (reference sequence). The ends were cut back, 1 base at V and 0 bases at J, with 16 bases in the middle. The CDR3 DNA reads as TGTGCCAGCAGCTTAGGTAGTCCGGGCAGCCCCTCCTACGAGCAGTACTTC. This translates into CASSLGSPGSPSYEQYF.

Regarding this clonotype: Given a much more abundant clone one base away, this may be a read error. V gene TRBV15 combines with J gene TRBJ1-2; no firm D call. Germline V lookup: CDR1 LNHNV, CDR2 YYDKDF (reference sequence). V was trimmed by 0 bases and J by 7 bases, leaving 12 bases between them. The CDR3 contains 14 residues. CDR3 residues: CATSRERERIGYTF. DNA of the CDR3: TGTGCCACCAGCAGAGAGCGAGAGAGGATTGGCTACACCTTC.

This clonotype was seen ten or more times. The chain joins TRBV12-3 or TRBV12-4 to TRBJ1-6, with 9 bases aligning to TRBD1. This CDR3 region has 14 residues. V lost 6 bases to trimming and J lost 9 bases; unmatched junction nucleotides: 6. As DNA, the CDR3 is TGTGCCAGCAGCCCCACAGGGGGCTCTTCACCCCTCCACTTT. As protein: CASSPTGGSSPLHF.

This clonotype has just a few counts. The chain combines TRBV3-1 with TRBJ1-2; TRBD1 matches 10 bases. The CDR3 is 16 residues long. J was trimmed by 3 bases and V by 2 bases; bases with no gene match: 6. The germline V gene encodes CDR1 LGHDT and CDR2 YNNKEL (reference sequence). The CDR3 bases are TGTGCCAGCAGCCAAATCTCCGGGACAGGGGACTATGGCTACACCTTC. Amino acid sequence: CASSQISGTGDYGYTF.

This clonotype showed up many times. The rearrangement uses TRBV5-1 and TRBJ2-3; 12 nucleotides line up with TRBD2. The ends lost 1 base at V and 1 base at J; junction bases unmatched: 1. This CDR3 has 16 residues. Germline V gives CDR1 SGHRS, CDR2 YFSETQ. CDR3 region: CASSLPSGGGTDTQYF. The CDR3 bases are TGCGCCAGCAGCTTGCCTAGCGGGGGGGGCACAGATACGCAGTATTTT.

This clonotype was recorded many times. V usage is TRBV20-1 and J usage is TRBJ2-1; TRBD2 matches 8 bases. The CDR3 loop spans 15 amino acids. Germline assignment: CDR1 DFQATT and CDR2 SNEGSKA (reference sequence). The junction had 5 bases not matched to a gene; V was cut back by 1 base and J by 3 bases. CDR3 protein: CSARGGAGVYNEQFF. The CDR3 nucleotides read TGCAGTGCTAGAGGAGGAGCGGGAGTCTACAATGAGCAGTTCTTC.

In this sample, this clonotype turned up many times. This sequence joins TRBV7-2 and TRBJ1-6; D call uncertain. The CDR3 covers 14 residues. Germline values: CDR1 SGHTA, CDR2 FQGNSA. Trimming removed 1 base at V and 14 bases at J, with 15 bases between. This chain's CDR3 is CASSLERRHLALHF. CDR3 bases: TGTGCCAGCAGCTTAGAGCGCAGGCATTTGGCCCTCCACTTT. Full variable domain (outside the CDR3, taken from reference TRBV7-2 and TRBJ1-6): GAGVSQSPSNKVTEKGKDVELRCDPISGHTALYWYRQSLGQGLEFLIYFQGNSAPDKSGLPSDRFSAERTGGSVSTLTIQRTQQEDSAVYLCASSLERRHLALHFGNGTRLTVT.

This clonotype was recorded many times. The chain is built from TRBV9 and TRBJ1-2; a possible D gene is TRBD1 (6 bases). This CDR3 region has 13 residues. CDR1 is SGDLS and CDR2 is YYNGEE in the germline V gene. V gave up 4 bases and J gave up 8 bases, with 15 bases separating them. CDR3 bases: TGTGCCAGCAGCTCGGGGACATTCTTAGGCTACACCTTC. This gives the protein CASSSGTFLGYTF.

V gene TRBV19 combines with J gene TRBJ2-5, with D possibly being TRBD1 or TRBD2 (6 bases each). The CDR3 runs to 15 residues. In germline, CDR1 is LNHDA, CDR2 SQIVND (reference sequence). Trimming removed 8 bases at V and 1 base at J, with 17 bases between. CDR3 bases: TGTGCCAGTGGAGGGGGTCAGGGGCCCCAAGAGACCCAGTACTTC. Protein: CASGGGQGPQETQYF.

The chain is built from TRBV3-1 and TRBJ2-3, with D perhaps TRBD1 (7 bases). The V gene's germline CDR1 is LGHDT and CDR2 YNNKEL (reference sequence). CDR3 length: 17 residues. Trimming took off 4 bases at V and 1 base at J, with 18 bases between the two ends. The CDR3 here is CASSPPLGRGGTDTQYF. CDR3 nucleotide sequence: TGTGCCAGCAGCCCTCCCCTTGGCAGGGGGGGCACAGATACGCAGTATTTT.

This clonotype has at least ten counts. The rearrangement links TRBV2 to TRBJ1-6, with 8 bases that match TRBD1. The CDR3 is 19 amino acids. The germline gives CDR1 SNHLY, CDR2 FYNNEI. J gave up 1 base and V 2 bases, and 10 bases lay outside the gene matches. The CDR3 here is CASSEPTGQAVSYNSPLHF. In DNA, the CDR3 is TGTGCCAGCAGTGAACCGACGGGACAGGCCGTGTCCTATAATTCACCCCTCCACTTT.

The sample holds a few counts of this clonotype. With a much larger clone just one base away, this may be a read error. CDR3: CASSPMGRGAINEKLFF. In DNA, the CDR3 is TGTGCCAGCAGTCCCATGGGACGAGGGGCAATTAATGAAAAACTGTTTTTT. This chain uses TRBV28 with TRBJ1-4; D may be TRBD1 (5 bases). The CDR3 is 17 amino acids. From germline, CDR1 is MDHEN and CDR2 SYDVKM. V lost 5 bases to trimming and J lost 4 bases, with 20 bases between them.